The clone carrying this T cell receptor beta chain was seen repeatedly, ten times or more. This record comes from a study of T cells after posttransplantation cyclophosphamide. CDR1 SNHLY and CDR2 FYNNEI come from the germline V gene. Unmatched junction bases numbered 6, after V lost 6 bases and J lost 9 bases. The CDR3 loop spans 14 amino acids. Using immunoSEQ multiplex PCR, the repertoire was profiled, and TCRdb retains in-frame clones only, with some absent. The data list about 30,000 clones, none observed once; around 3% falls to the top ten. The TCR was taken from a woman aged 60-70 years in good health, CMV-negative, and a related stem cell transplant donor. This chain connects TRBV2 to TRBJ2-1; TRBD2 aligns across 12 bases. The sequenced sample was PBMCs. CDR3 amino acids: CASRLAGGPAEQFF. In nucleotides, the CDR3 is TGTGCCAGCAGGCTAGCGGGGGGGCCCGCTGAGCAGTTCTTC.